This T cell receptor (beta chain) was captured in a study of shared clonotypes between healthy human individuals. In regard to this clone: Its antigen is not identified.

The ends were cut back, 4 bases at V and 5 bases at J, with 15 bases in the middle. Per the germline V gene, CDR1 is SGHTS and CDR2 is YDEGEE. The CDR3 covers 14 residues. General study results and limits: Lower generation probabilities were found for non-shared clonotypes than for those shared by all four donors. The genetic and exposure-history diversity represented was limited by few donors.

Several immunoSEQ 96-well plates shared each subset's DNA, each plate a replicate. In the original processing: Filtering differed for immunoSEQ, which gave only junction sequences without quality scores. Clones were sequenced by immunoSEQ multiplex PCR, and TCRdb holds only the in-frame ones, with some missing. V and J calls and clone size are copied from that table; D and trimming were computed from the DNA. In the table there are 2 million to 2.5 million clones, roughly 94% of which are singletons. This TCR was recovered from a man between 18 and 29 years old in good health. The V call is TRBV5-8, the J call TRBJ1-1, with D possibly being TRBD1 (5 bases). The material sequenced was naive CD4+ T cells sorted from blood. Sample subset: CD45RA+ positively selected. In DNA, the CDR3 is TGTGCCAGCAGCCGGGGCCGGGGAGGGACTGAAGCTTTCTTT. Encoded protein: CASSRGRGGTEAFF. Drawing the rest from reference TRBV5-8 and TRBJ1-1, the complete variable domain is EAGVTQSPTHLIKTRGQQATLRCSPISGHTSVYWYQQALGLGLQFLLWYDEGEERNRGNFPPRFSGRQFPNYSSELNVNALELEDSALYLCASSRGRGGTEAFFGQGTRLTVV.